Following are 26 T cell receptor beta chains from one sample sequenced in a study of blood T cell repertoires in COVID-19. The assay was immunoSEQ multiplex PCR, and TCRdb's table has in-frame clones only and misses some. The sample lists 130,000 to 150,000 clones; roughly four fifths were seen once. The sequenced sample consisted of peripheral blood. Every receptor here comes from a human donor with acute or convalescent COVID-19. The donor label of this sample is uncertain.

V and J are TRBV18 and TRBJ1-2; maybe TRBD1 (5 bases). From germline, CDR1 is KGHSH and CDR2 LQKENI. V was shortened by 4 bases and J by 2 bases, with 11 bases between the two germline ends. CDR3 size: 14 residues. CDR3 sequence reads: CASSLPQGNYGYTF. The CDR3 bases are TGTGCCAGCTCACTTCCTCAGGGAAACTATGGCTACACCTTC. The variable domain in full, with the rest retrieved from reference TRBV18 and TRBJ1-2, is NAGVMQNPRHLVRRRGQEARLRCSPMKGHSHVYWYRQLPEEGLKFMVYLQKENIIDESGMPKERFSAEFPKEGPSILRIQQVVRGDSAAYFCASSLPQGNYGYTFGSGTRLTVV.

This chain uses TRBV7-8 with TRBJ2-2; 10 bases match TRBD1. Per germline, CDR1 SGHVS and CDR2 FQNEAQ. Trimming at V came to 5 bases and at J to 4 bases, leaving 7 bases not matched to a gene. CDR3 length equals 16 residues. For the CDR3, the DNA is TGTGCCAGCAGCCCAAGACGGACAGGGGGCACCGGGGAGCTGTTTTTT. This codes for CASSPRRTGGTGELFF.

This chain joins TRBV19 and TRBJ1-2, with TRBD1 matching over 9 bases. CDR1 and CDR2 (germline): LNHDA, SQIVND (reference sequence). V lost 5 bases, J lost 7 bases, and 11 bases stayed unmatched. This CDR3 is built from 15 residues. The CDR3 sequence: CASSAPGTGRFGYTF. The DNA for the CDR3 is TGTGCCAGTAGTGCCCCCGGGACAGGGCGTTTTGGCTACACCTTC.

The chain is built from TRBV19 and TRBJ1-5, with 9 bases lining up with TRBD1. Germline CDR1 is LNHDA and CDR2 is SQIVND (reference sequence). With 5 bases clipped from V and 1 base from J, the junction kept 3 bases outside the gene matches. The CDR3 is made up of 15 amino acids. The CDR3 reads CASSRQGVSNQPQHF. As DNA, the CDR3 is TGTGCCAGTAGTCGACAGGGGGTGAGCAATCAGCCCCAGCATTTT.

The chain uses TRBV4-3 and TRBJ1-2; unclear D gene. CDR3 length equals 14 residues. V lost 4 bases to trimming and J lost 2 bases, with 11 bases between them. Germline V CDR1 and CDR2: LGHNA, YSLEER. Here the CDR3 DNA reads TGCGCCAGCAGCCGTTCGGGAGCCAACTATGGCTACACCTTC. Amino acid sequence: CASSRSGANYGYTF.

The chain uses TRBV19 and TRBJ1-1; D is possibly TRBD1 (5 bases). Germline V lookup: CDR1 LNHDA, CDR2 SQIVND (reference sequence). V lost 3 bases to trimming and J lost 7 bases, with 9 bases between them. The CDR3 covers 12 residues. The CDR3 is CASSMKRGEAFF. The DNA of the CDR3 is TGTGCCAGTAGTATGAAAAGGGGTGAAGCTTTCTTT.

V is TRBV30 and J is TRBJ1-5; D unresolved. V lost 0 bases to trimming and J lost 0 bases, with 9 bases between them. Germline CDR1 GTSNPN, CDR2 SVGIG (reference sequence). This CDR3 is 15 amino acids long. The CDR3 sequence is CAWSVGGSSNQPQHF. CDR3 bases: TGTGCCTGGAGTGTGGGAGGGAGTAGCAATCAGCCCCAGCATTTT.

The rearrangement links TRBV7-9 to TRBJ2-5; possibly TRBD1 for D (6 bases). Trimming removed 4 bases from V and 3 bases from J, with 15 bases in between. The germline CDR1 and CDR2 sequences are SEHNR and FQNEAQ (reference sequence). This CDR3 has 15 residues. CDR3 in amino acids: CASSSPTGHKETQYF. The CDR3 DNA sequence: TGTGCCAGCAGCTCCCCAACGGGACATAAAGAGACCCAGTACTTC.

The chain links TRBV5-4 to TRBJ1-2, with D tentatively TRBD1 (5 bases). CDR3 size: 16 residues. The germline V gene has CDR1 SGHNT and CDR2 YYREEE (reference sequence). The V end was cut by 2 bases, the J end by 2 bases, with 16 bases between. The CDR3 is CASSFPETELNYGYTF. The CDR3 DNA sequence: TGTGCCAGCAGCTTCCCCGAGACAGAGTTGAACTATGGCTACACCTTC.

V is TRBV12-3 or TRBV12-4 and J is TRBJ2-7, with 7 bases fitting TRBD1. V gave up 5 bases and J gave up 7 bases; unmatched junction bases: 8. The CDR3 length is 13 residues. CDR3 region: CASSPTGTGEQYF. CDR3 in DNA: TGTGCCAGCAGTCCGACAGGGACGGGGGAGCAGTACTTC.

V usage is TRBV4-2 and J usage is TRBJ2-3; D not certain. Germline lookup yields CDR1 LGHNA and CDR2 YNFKEQ. The CDR3 is made up of 14 amino acids. V lost 1 base and J 0 bases, leaving 5 bases between the germline ends. CDR3 sequence reads: CASSQVLSTDTQYF. The CDR3 nucleotides are TGTGCCAGCAGCCAAGTTCTAAGCACAGATACGCAGTATTTT.

There are a few counts of this clone. The chain is built from TRBV30 and TRBJ1-6; D remains ambiguous. CDR1 is GTSNPN, CDR2 SVGIG, per germline (reference sequence). This CDR3 has 13 amino acids. Between the trimmed V and J ends, which lost 4 bases and 6 bases, there was a span of 10 bases. The CDR3 nucleotides read TGTGCCTGGACCGGGTCCCTTAATTCACCCCTCCACTTT. Protein sequence: CAWTGSLNSPLHF.

The J gene is TRBJ2-7, the V gene TRBV19; 11 bases are a match to TRBD2. The ends lost 3 bases at V and 3 bases at J; junction bases unmatched: 7. This CDR3 has 16 amino acids. The germline V gene has CDR1 LNHDA and CDR2 SQIVND (reference sequence). The CDR3 region has the DNA TGTGCCAGTAGTATCAGGGGGGGGACTAGCGGCTACGAGCAGTACTTC. This gives the protein CASSIRGGTSGYEQYF.

V and J are TRBV6-6 and TRBJ1-2; perhaps TRBD1 as D (5 bases). Germline V gene sequence: CDR1 MNHNY, CDR2 SVGAGI (reference sequence). V dropped 6 bases and J dropped 0 bases, with 14 bases sitting between them. The CDR3 is 15 residues long. The CDR3: CASSSTERTNYGYTF. The CDR3 nucleotides are TGTGCCAGCAGCTCGACAGAAAGAACTAACTATGGCTACACCTTC.

The chain couples TRBV2 to TRBJ1-5; 7 positions agree with TRBD1. V lost 5 bases, J lost 3 bases, and 4 bases stayed unmatched. The CDR3 spans 14 residues. Germline-derived CDR1 and CDR2 are SNHLY and FYNNEI. The CDR3 loop reads CASSSTGANQPQHF. The CDR3 nucleotides are TGTGCCAGCAGTTCTACAGGGGCCAATCAGCCCCAGCATTTT.

The chain joins TRBV5-1 to TRBJ2-7; tentative D call: TRBD2 (6 bases). V was trimmed by 0 bases and J by 0 bases, leaving 10 bases between them. CDR1 and CDR2 from the germline V gene are SGHRS and YFSETQ. The CDR3 covers 15 residues. The chain's CDR3 is CASSLASGDSYEQYF. The CDR3 coding sequence is TGCGCCAGCAGCTTGGCCTCGGGGGACTCCTACGAGCAGTACTTC.

The rearrangement uses TRBV19 and TRBJ1-1; the match to TRBD1 covers 8 bases. Germline V gives CDR1 LNHDA, CDR2 SQIVND (reference sequence). V shed 8 bases and J 5 bases; nucleotides not matched to a gene: 13. The CDR3 runs 15 residues. CDR3 region: CASHRGVLGLTEAFF. In nucleotides, the CDR3 is TGTGCCAGTCACAGGGGGGTTCTCGGGCTGACTGAAGCTTTCTTT. Looking up the rest from reference TRBV19 and TRBJ1-1 gives the full variable domain: DGGITQSPKYLFRKEGQNVTLSCEQNLNHDAMYWYRQDPGQGLRLIYYSQIVNDFQKGDIAEGYSVSREKKESFPLTVTSAQKNPTAFYLCASHRGVLGLTEAFFGQGTRLTVV.

This clone appeared a single time. The chain combines TRBV2 with TRBJ2-3; 7 bases are a match to TRBD2. V gave up 5 bases and J gave up 6 bases; unmatched junction bases: 5. This CDR3 comprises 13 residues. In germline, CDR1 is SNHLY, CDR2 FYNNEI. CDR3 nucleotides: TGTGCCAGCAGTAGGAATAGCGGGGATACGCAGTATTTT. Translation gives CASSRNSGDTQYF.

The rearrangement uses TRBV15 and TRBJ2-2; no reliable D call. CDR1 LNHNV and CDR2 YYDKDF come from the germline V gene (reference sequence). The V and J ends lost 3 bases and 0 bases respectively, with 11 bases between them. The CDR3 runs to 16 residues. The CDR3, as DNA: TGTGCCACCAGCAGGATCAGTCCCGCGAACACCGGGGAGCTGTTTTTT. Its translation is CATSRISPANTGELFF.

The J gene is TRBJ1-2, the V gene TRBV29-1; 11 bases fit TRBD1. Germline CDR1 is SQVTM and CDR2 is ANQGSEA. CDR3 length: 12 residues. V was clipped by 7 bases and J by 5 bases; unmatched bases: 3. For the CDR3, the DNA is TGCAGCGCAGGGACAGGGGGATATGGCTACACCTTC. Residues: CSAGTGGYGYTF.

The chain recombines TRBV7-6 with TRBJ2-2; D possibly corresponds to TRBD2 (5 bases). V lost 5 bases and J lost 3, with 13 bases in between. Germline V CDR1 and CDR2: SGHVS, FNYEAQ. The CDR3 is made up of 15 amino acids. In nucleotides, the CDR3 is TGTGCCAGCAGCCCCACGGCGGAGGACACCGGGGAGCTGTTTTTT. It is translated as CASSPTAEDTGELFF. The variable domain in full, with the rest retrieved from reference TRBV7-6 and TRBJ2-2, is GAGVSQSPRYKVTKRGQDVALRCDPISGHVSLYWYRQALGQGPEFLTYFNYEAQQDKSGLPNDRFSAERPEGSISTLTIQRTEQRDSAMYRCASSPTAEDTGELFFGEGSRLTVL.

The chain couples TRBV5-4 to TRBJ2-5; 14 bases fit TRBD2. J lost 4 bases, V lost 4 bases, and 3 bases had no gene match. CDR3 size: 15 residues. CDR1 and CDR2 (germline): SGHNT, YYREEE (reference sequence). The DNA for the CDR3 is TGTGCCAGCAGCGTCGGACTAGCGGGGGGAGAGACCCAGTACTTC. It is translated as CASSVGLAGGETQYF.

The genes are TRBV6-6 and TRBJ2-7; 11 bases line up with TRBD1. The junction had 5 bases not matched to a gene; V was cut back by 3 bases and J by 7 bases. Germline V gene lookup returns CDR1 MNHNY and CDR2 SVGAGI (reference sequence). This CDR3 contains 14 residues. The CDR3 reads CASSYGQGAREQYF. The CDR3 DNA reads as TGTGCCAGCAGTTATGGACAGGGGGCTAGAGAGCAGTACTTC.

This chain joins TRBV9 and TRBJ1-2; D gene ambiguous. With 7 bases removed from V and 5 bases from J, the gap between germline ends came to 18 bases. Per the germline V gene, CDR1 is SGDLS and CDR2 is YYNGEE. The CDR3 length is 14 residues. This CDR3 is CASGERESLYGYTF. The CDR3, as DNA: TGTGCCAGCGGGGAACGGGAGTCTTTATATGGCTACACCTTC.

This chain connects TRBV25-1 to TRBJ2-7; TRBD1 is a possible D gene (6 bases). Germline V gene data show CDR1 as MGHDK and CDR2 as SYGVNS. V lost 1 base and J lost 3, with 13 bases in between. The CDR3 runs 15 residues. CDR3 DNA: TGTGCCAGCAGTGAATTTGGCAGCAGGGGCTACGAGCAGTACTTC. It specifies CASSEFGSRGYEQYF.

This clone is a singleton in its sample. The gene calls are TRBV25-1 and TRBJ1-1; the D gene is possibly TRBD1 (6 bases). CDR3 length: 15 amino acids. The ends were cut back, 8 bases at V and 4 bases at J, with 20 bases in the middle. Per germline, CDR1 MGHDK and CDR2 SYGVNS. The chain's CDR3 is CASLSGGALVTEAFF. The CDR3 nucleotides are TGTGCCAGCCTCTCGGGGGGGGCCCTGGTCACTGAAGCTTTCTTT.